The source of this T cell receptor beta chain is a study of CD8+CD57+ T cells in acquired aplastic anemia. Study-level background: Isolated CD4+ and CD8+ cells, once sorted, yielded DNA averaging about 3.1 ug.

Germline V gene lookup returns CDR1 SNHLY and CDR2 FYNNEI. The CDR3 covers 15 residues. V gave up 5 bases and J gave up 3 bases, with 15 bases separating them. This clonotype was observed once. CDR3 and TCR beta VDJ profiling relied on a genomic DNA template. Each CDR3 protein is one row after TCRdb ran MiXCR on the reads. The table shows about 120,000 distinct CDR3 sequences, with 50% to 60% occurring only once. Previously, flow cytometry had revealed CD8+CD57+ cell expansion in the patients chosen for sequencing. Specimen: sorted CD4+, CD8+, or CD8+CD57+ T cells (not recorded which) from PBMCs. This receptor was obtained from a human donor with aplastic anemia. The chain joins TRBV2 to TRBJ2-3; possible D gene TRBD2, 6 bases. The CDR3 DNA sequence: TGTGCCAGCAGTTCTTCCCACCTAGCGACAGATACGCAGTATTTT. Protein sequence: CASSSSHLATDTQYF.